This T cell receptor (beta chain) emerged from a study of a mutant IDH1 vaccine in newly diagnosed glioma. In the study overall: Patients previously underwent radiotherapy, temozolomide, or both, and most underwent both.

TCRdb's table, derived via immunoSEQ multiplex PCR, lists solely in-frame clones and lacks some. The table has about 36,000 clones, about 78% seen once. Documented time point: baseline, week 1 (first vaccination visit). The treatment is: pre-vaccination baseline after standard-of-care therapy. The donors' diagnosis was new WHO grade 3 or 4 astrocytoma that was IDH1-mutant and ATRX-lost. Trimming removed 5 bases from V and 5 bases from J, with 9 bases in between. Germline CDR1 reads SEHNR; CDR2 reads FQNEAQ (reference sequence). The CDR3 sequence is 13 residues long. The source was PBMCs, collected from a glioma patient treated with radiotherapy, temozolomide or both. The clonotype comes from a man aged 40-55 years with glioma. Some clones in this sample may be carry-over from other donors' samples. The chain carries TRBV7-9 and TRBJ1-4; possibly TRBD1 for D (5 bases). In DNA, the CDR3 is TGTGCCAGCAGCCTTGGACAAAATGAAAAACTGTTTTTT. Translating it yields CASSLGQNEKLFF.